The rows below give T cell receptor beta chains drawn from one sample of a study of patients and donors after allogeneic stem cell transplantation. TCRdb re-analysed the RT-PCR reads in MiXCR, keeping a single row per CDR3 protein. This sample carries over 350,000 distinct CDR3 sequences, 16% of them seen once, and the ten largest clones take less than 9.5%. The sequenced sample was blood, either unsorted or a sorted T cell fraction (not recorded which). The receptor source for this set is a human donor who was either an allogeneic HSCT recipient or a stem cell or donor lymphocyte infusion donor (not recorded which). It is not recorded whose cells these are; they may come from a transplant donor. Each CDR3 is given with its conserved first and last residue. Each record gives: J gene, V gene, CDR3 protein.

j_call: TRBJ2-3
v_call: TRBV12-3/TRBV12-4
cdr3_aa: CASSLGDSGGEDTQYF

j_call: TRBJ1-1
v_call: TRBV12-3/TRBV12-4
cdr3_aa: CASSFRSVTEAFF

j_call: TRBJ1-1
v_call: TRBV20-1
cdr3_aa: CSATKTGVDTEAFF

j_call: TRBJ2-5
v_call: TRBV27
cdr3_aa: CASSPGSRTPETQYF

j_call: TRBJ2-3
v_call: TRBV5-1
cdr3_aa: CASSLYGADTQYF

j_call: TRBJ1-5
v_call: TRBV18
cdr3_aa: CASSPLMGQGNQPQHF

j_call: TRBJ2-3
v_call: TRBV7-2
cdr3_aa: CASSLVLRGSTDTQYF

j_call: TRBJ1-4
v_call: TRBV28
cdr3_aa: CASRPRDRPREKLFF

j_call: TRBJ1-6
v_call: TRBV9
cdr3_aa: CASSGQALHF

j_call: TRBJ1-2
v_call: TRBV4-1
cdr3_aa: CASSPQRGHGTWSYTF

j_call: TRBJ2-7
v_call: TRBV6-5
cdr3_aa: CASSYVSGSYEQYF

j_call: TRBJ1-2
v_call: TRBV6-2/TRBV6-3
cdr3_aa: CASSGQTGTYGYTF

j_call: TRBJ1-3
v_call: TRBV20-1
cdr3_aa: CSARGPPKGNTIYF

j_call: TRBJ2-7
v_call: TRBV18
cdr3_aa: CASSPKTSTYYEQYF

j_call: TRBJ2-7
v_call: TRBV12-3/TRBV12-4
cdr3_aa: CASSLRRDEQYF

j_call: TRBJ2-3
v_call: TRBV6-1
cdr3_aa: CASKDQLIADTQYF

j_call: TRBJ1-4
v_call: TRBV12-3/TRBV12-4
cdr3_aa: CASRPSLGNNEKLFF

j_call: TRBJ2-7
v_call: TRBV28
cdr3_aa: CASRREYGTGSGEQYF

j_call: TRBJ2-7
v_call: TRBV30
cdr3_aa: CAWSVSVYEQYF

j_call: TRBJ1-1
v_call: TRBV29-1
cdr3_aa: CSVEPGGAFF

j_call: TRBJ2-5
v_call: TRBV6-1
cdr3_aa: CASSQGRHQETQYF

j_call: TRBJ1-2
v_call: TRBV4-1
cdr3_aa: CASSQGGQATNYGYTF

j_call: TRBJ2-3
v_call: TRBV7-2
cdr3_aa: CASSRDRGNTDTQYF

j_call: TRBJ1-2
v_call: TRBV24-1
cdr3_aa: CATSDRITNYGYTF

j_call: TRBJ1-4
v_call: TRBV12-3/TRBV12-4
cdr3_aa: CASSAQANEKLFF

j_call: TRBJ2-1
v_call: TRBV7-9
cdr3_aa: CASSTISGSFSEQFF

j_call: TRBJ1-1
v_call: TRBV18
cdr3_aa: CASSPSEMIGANTEAFF